This T cell receptor (beta chain) was profiled in a study of blood T cell repertoires in COVID-19. For the study at large: Acute-phase and convalescent COVID-19 samples originated in the United States, Italy and Spain. Sources were T cells, B-cell-depleted T cells, or PBMCs; the material itself was cDNA or gDNA.

TCRdb's copy holds only in-frame clones and misses some; the assay was immunoSEQ multiplex PCR. The profile shows some 200,000 clones, 80% to 85% of them singletons. The Seattle site enrolled patients during active infection and followed them longitudinally. The sequenced sample was peripheral blood. The TCR sequence derives from a woman aged 70-85 years with COVID-19, enrolled during active disease.

The DNA for the CDR3 is TGTGCCAGCAGTTACAGGAGCGGGAGGGCCGGAGAGACCCAGTACTTC. As protein: CASSYRSGRAGETQYF. The rearrangement uses TRBV6-5 and TRBJ2-5; 10 bases fit TRBD2. The CDR3 is made up of 16 amino acids. The V gene end was trimmed by 2 bases and the J gene end by 4 bases; junction bases not matched to a gene: 7. Germline V gives CDR1 MNHEY, CDR2 SVGAGI.